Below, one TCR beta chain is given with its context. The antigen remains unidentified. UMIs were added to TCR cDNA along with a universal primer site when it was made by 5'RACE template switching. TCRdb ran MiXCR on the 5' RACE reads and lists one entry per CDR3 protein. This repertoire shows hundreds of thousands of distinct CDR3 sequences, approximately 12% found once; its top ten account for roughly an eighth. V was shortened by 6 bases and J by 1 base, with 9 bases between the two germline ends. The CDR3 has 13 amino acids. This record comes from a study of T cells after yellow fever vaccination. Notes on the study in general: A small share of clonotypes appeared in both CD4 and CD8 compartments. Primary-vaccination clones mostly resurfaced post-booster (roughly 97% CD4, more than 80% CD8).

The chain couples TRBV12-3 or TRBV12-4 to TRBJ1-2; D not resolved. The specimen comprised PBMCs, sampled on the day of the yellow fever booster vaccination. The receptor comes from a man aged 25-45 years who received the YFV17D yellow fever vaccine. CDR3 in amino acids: CASSETGNYGYTF. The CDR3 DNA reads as TGTGCCAGCAGCGAAACCGGTAACTATGGCTACACCTTC.